Here is one T cell receptor (beta chain) with its context. Repertoires were generated with immunoSEQ multiplex PCR, while TCRdb's copy carries only in-frame clones and drops some. Here the sample spans some 100,000 clones, roughly 90% being singletons. These data come from a study of PD-L1 blockade in urothelial cancer. The CDR3 sequence is 14 residues long. The germline V gene has CDR1 GTSNPN and CDR2 SVGIG (reference sequence). J lost 4 bases, V lost 4 bases, and 4 bases had no gene match. Time point noted: pretreatment peripheral blood. A total of 1 to 8 samples per patient were collected pretreatment and on-treatment.

This specimen was PBMCs, taken around atezolizumab (anti-PD-L1) treatment. This clonotype was sampled from a woman older than 75 with urothelial cancer. The chain recombines TRBV30 with TRBJ2-3, with TRBD2 matching 11 bases. CDR3 region: CAWTSGRTPDTQYF. The CDR3 nucleotides read TGTGCCTGGACTAGCGGGAGGACCCCAGATACGCAGTATTTT.